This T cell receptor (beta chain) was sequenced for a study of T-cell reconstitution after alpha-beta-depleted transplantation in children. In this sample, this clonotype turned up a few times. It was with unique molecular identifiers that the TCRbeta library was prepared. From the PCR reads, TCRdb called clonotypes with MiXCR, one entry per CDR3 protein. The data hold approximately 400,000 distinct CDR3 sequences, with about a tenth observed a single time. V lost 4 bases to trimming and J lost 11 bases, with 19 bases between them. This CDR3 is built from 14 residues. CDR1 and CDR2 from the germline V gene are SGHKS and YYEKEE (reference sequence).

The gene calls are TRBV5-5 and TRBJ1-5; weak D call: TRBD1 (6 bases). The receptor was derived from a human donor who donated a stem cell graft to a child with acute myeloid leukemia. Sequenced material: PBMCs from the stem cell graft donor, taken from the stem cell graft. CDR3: CASSLDRSRMAQHF. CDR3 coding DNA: TGTGCCAGCAGCCTAGACAGGTCTCGGATGGCCCAGCATTTT.